This T cell receptor (beta chain) was identified during a study of blood T cell repertoires in COVID-19. Study-wide context: COVID-19 samples, acute and convalescent, were from the United States, Italy and Spain. Sources were T cells, B-cell-depleted T cells, or PBMCs; the material itself was cDNA or gDNA.

The CDR3 consists of 18 residues. Per germline, CDR1 MNHEY and CDR2 SMNVEV (reference sequence). Unmatched junction bases numbered 13, after V lost 3 bases and J lost 3 bases. Original analysis: Nucleated cell counts were estimated from reference gene primer amplification. Sequencing used immunoSEQ multiplex PCR; TCRdb keeps in-frame clones, though not all of them. For V, J and clone size, that table is used; D and trimming come from the DNA. The sample yields around 68,000 clones, around nine tenths seen once. This clone has a single count. Source material: peripheral blood. The rearrangement links TRBV27 to TRBJ2-3, with TRBD2 identical over 9 bases. The receptor was isolated from a man between 50 and 59 years old with active COVID-19. In DNA form, the CDR3 reads TGTGCCAGCAGTTTTGTGCGGGGGGGAGGTCATCTAACAGATACGCAGTATTTT. It specifies CASSFVRGGGHLTDTQYF.